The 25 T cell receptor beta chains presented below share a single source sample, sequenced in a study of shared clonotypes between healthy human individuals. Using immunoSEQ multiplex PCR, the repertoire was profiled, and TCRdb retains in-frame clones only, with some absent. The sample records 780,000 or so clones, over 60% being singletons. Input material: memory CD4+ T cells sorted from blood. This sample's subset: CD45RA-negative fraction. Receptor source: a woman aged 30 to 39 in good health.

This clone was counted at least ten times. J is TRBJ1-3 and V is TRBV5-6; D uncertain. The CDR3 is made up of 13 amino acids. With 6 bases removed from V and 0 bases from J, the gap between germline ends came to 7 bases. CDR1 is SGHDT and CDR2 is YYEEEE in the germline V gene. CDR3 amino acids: CASKRSSGNTIYF. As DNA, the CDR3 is TGTGCCAGCAAACGGAGCTCTGGAAACACCATATATTTT. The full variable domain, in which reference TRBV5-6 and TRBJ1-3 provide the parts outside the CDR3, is DAGVTQSPTHLIKTRGQQVTLRCSPKSGHDTVSWYQQALGQGPQFIFQYYEEEERQRGNFPDRFSGHQFPNYSSELNVNALLLGDSALYLCASKRSSGNTIYFGEGSWLTVV.

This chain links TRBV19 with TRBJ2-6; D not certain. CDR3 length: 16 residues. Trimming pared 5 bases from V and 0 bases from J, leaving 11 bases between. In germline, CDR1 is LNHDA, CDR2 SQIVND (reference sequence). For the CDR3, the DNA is TGTGCCAGTAGTCCAGACCGACGCTCTGGGGCCAACGTCCTGACTTTC. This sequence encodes CASSPDRRSGANVLTF.

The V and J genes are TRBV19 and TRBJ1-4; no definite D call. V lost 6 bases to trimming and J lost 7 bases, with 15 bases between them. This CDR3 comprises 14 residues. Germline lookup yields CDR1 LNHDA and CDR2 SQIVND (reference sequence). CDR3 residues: CASRRAAVSEKLFF. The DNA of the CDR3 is TGTGCCAGTAGGAGGGCCGCGGTGAGTGAAAAACTGTTTTTT. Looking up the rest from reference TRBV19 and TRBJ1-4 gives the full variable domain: DGGITQSPKYLFRKEGQNVTLSCEQNLNHDAMYWYRQDPGQGLRLIYYSQIVNDFQKGDIAEGYSVSREKKESFPLTVTSAQKNPTAFYLCASRRAAVSEKLFFGSGTQLSVL.

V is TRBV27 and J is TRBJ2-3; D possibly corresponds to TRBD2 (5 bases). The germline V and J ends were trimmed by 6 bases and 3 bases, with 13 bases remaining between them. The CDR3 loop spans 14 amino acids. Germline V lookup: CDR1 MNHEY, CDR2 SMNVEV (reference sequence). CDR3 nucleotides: TGTGCCAGCAGCTTAGCGCCCAAGACAGATACGCAGTATTTT. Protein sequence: CASSLAPKTDTQYF.

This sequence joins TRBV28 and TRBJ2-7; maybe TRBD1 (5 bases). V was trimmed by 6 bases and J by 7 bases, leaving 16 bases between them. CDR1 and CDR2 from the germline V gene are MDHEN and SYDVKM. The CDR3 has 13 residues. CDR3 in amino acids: CASRPQGKGEQYF. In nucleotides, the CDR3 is TGTGCCAGCAGGCCCCAGGGCAAAGGGGAGCAGTACTTC.

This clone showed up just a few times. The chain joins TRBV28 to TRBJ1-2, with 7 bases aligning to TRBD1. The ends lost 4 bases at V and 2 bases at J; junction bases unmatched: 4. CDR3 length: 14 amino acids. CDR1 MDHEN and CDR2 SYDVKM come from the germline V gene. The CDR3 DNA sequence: TGTGCCAGCAGTTATTCGGGACAGAACTATGGCTACACCTTC. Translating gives CASSYSGQNYGYTF.

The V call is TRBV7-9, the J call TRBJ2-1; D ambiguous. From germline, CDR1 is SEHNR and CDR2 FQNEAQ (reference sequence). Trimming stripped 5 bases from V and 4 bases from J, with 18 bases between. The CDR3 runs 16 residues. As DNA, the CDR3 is TGTGCCAGCAGCCCCCTCGGCGTCCTGGGGTACAATGAGCAGTTCTTC. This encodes CASSPLGVLGYNEQFF.

CDR3 in DNA: TGTGCCAGCTCAGGGAGGACAGTGAACACTGAAGCTTTCTTT. Encoded protein: CASSGRTVNTEAFF. The genes are TRBV18 and TRBJ1-1; D possibly corresponds to TRBD1 (6 bases). Germline V lookup: CDR1 KGHSH, CDR2 LQKENI. The CDR3 runs to 14 residues. V was clipped by 5 bases and J by 0 bases, with 10 bases between them. Complete variable domain (other parts from reference TRBV18 and TRBJ1-1): NAGVMQNPRHLVRRRGQEARLRCSPMKGHSHVYWYRQLPEEGLKFMVYLQKENIIDESGMPKERFSAEFPKEGPSILRIQQVVRGDSAAYFCASSGRTVNTEAFFGQGTRLTVV.

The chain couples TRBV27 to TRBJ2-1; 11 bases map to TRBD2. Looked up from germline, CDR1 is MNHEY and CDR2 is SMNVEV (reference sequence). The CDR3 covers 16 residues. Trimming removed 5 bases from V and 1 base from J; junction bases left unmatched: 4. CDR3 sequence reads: CASSPLAGGSYNEQFF. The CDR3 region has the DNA TGTGCCAGCAGTCCGTTAGCGGGGGGGTCCTACAATGAGCAGTTCTTC.

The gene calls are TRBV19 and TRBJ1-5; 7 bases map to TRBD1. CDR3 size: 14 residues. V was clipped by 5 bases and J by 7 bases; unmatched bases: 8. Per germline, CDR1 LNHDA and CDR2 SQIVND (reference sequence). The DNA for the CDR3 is TGTGCCAGTAGTCGAATAGGGGGCGAGCAGCCCCAGCATTTT. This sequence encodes CASSRIGGEQPQHF.

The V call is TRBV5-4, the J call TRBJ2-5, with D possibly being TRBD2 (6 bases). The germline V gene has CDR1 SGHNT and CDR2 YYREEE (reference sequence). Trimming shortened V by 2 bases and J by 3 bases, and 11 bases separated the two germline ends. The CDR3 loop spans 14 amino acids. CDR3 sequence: CASSLGIAEETQYF. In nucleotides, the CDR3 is TGTGCCAGCAGCTTAGGTATAGCGGAAGAGACCCAGTACTTC.

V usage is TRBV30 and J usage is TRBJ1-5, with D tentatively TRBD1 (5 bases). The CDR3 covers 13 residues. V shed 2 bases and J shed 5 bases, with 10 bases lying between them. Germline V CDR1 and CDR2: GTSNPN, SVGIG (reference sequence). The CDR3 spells CAWSPRADQPQHF. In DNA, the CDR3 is TGTGCCTGGAGTCCCAGGGCAGATCAGCCCCAGCATTTT.

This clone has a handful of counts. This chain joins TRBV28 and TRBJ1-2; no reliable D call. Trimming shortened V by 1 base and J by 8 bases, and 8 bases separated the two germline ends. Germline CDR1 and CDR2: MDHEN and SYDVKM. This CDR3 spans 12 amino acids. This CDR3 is CASSLSLGGYTF. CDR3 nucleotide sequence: TGTGCCAGCAGTTTATCCCTTGGAGGCTACACCTTC.

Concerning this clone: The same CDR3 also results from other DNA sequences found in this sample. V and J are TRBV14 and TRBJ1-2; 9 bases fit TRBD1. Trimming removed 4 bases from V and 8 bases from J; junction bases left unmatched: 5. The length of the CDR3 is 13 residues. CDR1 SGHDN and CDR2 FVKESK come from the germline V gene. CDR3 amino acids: CASSPRTGEGYTF. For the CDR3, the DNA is TGTGCCAGCAGCCCACGGACAGGGGAGGGCTACACCTTC.

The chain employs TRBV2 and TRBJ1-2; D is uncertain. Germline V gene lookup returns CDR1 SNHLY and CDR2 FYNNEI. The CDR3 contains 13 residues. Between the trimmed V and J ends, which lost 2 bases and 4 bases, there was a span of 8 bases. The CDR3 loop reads CASSERVLYGYTF. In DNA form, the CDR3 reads TGTGCCAGCAGTGAAAGGGTTCTCTATGGCTACACCTTC.

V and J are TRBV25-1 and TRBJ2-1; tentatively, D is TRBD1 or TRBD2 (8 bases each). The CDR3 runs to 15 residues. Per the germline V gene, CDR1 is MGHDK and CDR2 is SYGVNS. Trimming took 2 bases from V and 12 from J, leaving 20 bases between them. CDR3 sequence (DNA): TGTGCCAGCAGTGAAAGTACAGGGGGACGGGAGGGGCAGTTCTTC. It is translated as CASSESTGGREGQFF.

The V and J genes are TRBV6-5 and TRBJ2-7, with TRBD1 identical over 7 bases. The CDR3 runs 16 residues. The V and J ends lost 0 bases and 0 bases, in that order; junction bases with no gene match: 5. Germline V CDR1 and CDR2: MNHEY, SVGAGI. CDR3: CASSYSGTDLSYEQYF. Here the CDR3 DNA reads TGTGCCAGCAGTTACTCTGGGACAGATCTCTCCTACGAGCAGTACTTC.

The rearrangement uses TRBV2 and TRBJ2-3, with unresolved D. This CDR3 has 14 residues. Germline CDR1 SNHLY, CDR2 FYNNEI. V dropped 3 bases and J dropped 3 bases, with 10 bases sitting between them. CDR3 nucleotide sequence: TGTGCCAGCAGTGATGTCTACATGACAGATACGCAGTATTTT. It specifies CASSDVYMTDTQYF. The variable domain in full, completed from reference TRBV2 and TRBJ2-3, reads EPEVTQTPSHQVTQMGQEVILRCVPISNHLYFYWYRQILGQKVEFLVSFYNNEISEKSEIFDDQFSVERPDGSNFTLKIRSTKLEDSAMYFCASSDVYMTDTQYFGPGTRLTVL.

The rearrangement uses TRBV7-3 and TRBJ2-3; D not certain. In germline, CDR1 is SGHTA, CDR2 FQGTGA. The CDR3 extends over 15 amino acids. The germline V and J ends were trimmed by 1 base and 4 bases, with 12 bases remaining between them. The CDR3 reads CASSLKVGGPDTQYF. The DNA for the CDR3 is TGTGCCAGCAGCTTAAAAGTCGGCGGTCCAGATACGCAGTATTTT.

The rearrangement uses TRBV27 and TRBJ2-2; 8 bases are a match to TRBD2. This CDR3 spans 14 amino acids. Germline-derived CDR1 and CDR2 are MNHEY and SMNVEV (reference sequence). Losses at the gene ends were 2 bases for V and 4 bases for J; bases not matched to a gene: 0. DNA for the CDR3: TGTGCCAGCAGTTTAACTAGCGGCACCGGGGAGCTGTTTTTT. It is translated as CASSLTSGTGELFF.

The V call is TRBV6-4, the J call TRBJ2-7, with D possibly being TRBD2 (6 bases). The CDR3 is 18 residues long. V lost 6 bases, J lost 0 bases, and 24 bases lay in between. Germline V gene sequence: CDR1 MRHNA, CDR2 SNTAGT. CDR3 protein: CASRFHGSAPLPSYEQYF. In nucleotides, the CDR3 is TGTGCCAGCAGGTTCCACGGGAGTGCCCCCCTCCCCTCCTACGAGCAGTACTTC.

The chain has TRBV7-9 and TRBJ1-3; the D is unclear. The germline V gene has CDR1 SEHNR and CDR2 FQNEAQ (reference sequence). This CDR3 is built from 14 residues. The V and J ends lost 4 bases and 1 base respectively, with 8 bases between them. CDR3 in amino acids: CASSYPASGNTIYF. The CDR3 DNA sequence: TGTGCCAGCAGCTACCCCGCTTCTGGAAACACCATATATTTT.

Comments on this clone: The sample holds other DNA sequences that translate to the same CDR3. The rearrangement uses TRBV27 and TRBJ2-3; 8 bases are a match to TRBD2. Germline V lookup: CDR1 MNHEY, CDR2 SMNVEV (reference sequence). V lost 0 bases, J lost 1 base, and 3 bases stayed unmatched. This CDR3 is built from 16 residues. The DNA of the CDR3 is TGTGCCAGCAGTTTATCGCCGGGAGGGGGCACAGATACGCAGTATTTT. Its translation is CASSLSPGGGTDTQYF.

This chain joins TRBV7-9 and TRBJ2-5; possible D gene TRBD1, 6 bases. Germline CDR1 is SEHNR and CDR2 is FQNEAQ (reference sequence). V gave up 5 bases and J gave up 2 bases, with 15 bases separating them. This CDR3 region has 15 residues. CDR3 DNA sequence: TGTGCCAGCAGCCCCCGGGGACATTTACAAGAGACCCAGTACTTC. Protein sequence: CASSPRGHLQETQYF.

The DNA for the CDR3 is TGTGCCAGCAGCTTCGGGGGGCCAATGGAGACCCAGTACTTC. This translates into CASSFGGPMETQYF. The chain carries TRBV7-7 and TRBJ2-5; TRBD2 might be the D (7 bases). Trimming left V 3 bases short and J 5 bases short, with 13 bases between. The CDR3 consists of 14 residues. Germline-derived CDR1 and CDR2 are SSHAT and FNYEAQ (reference sequence). Filled out from reference TRBV7-7 and TRBJ2-5, the complete variable domain reads GAGVSQSPRYKVTKRGQDVTLRCDPISSHATLYWYQQALGQGPEFLTYFNYEAQPDKSGLPSDRFSAERPEGSISTLTIQRTEQRDSAMYRCASSFGGPMETQYFGPGTRLLVL.